What follows are 10 T cell receptor beta chains derived from one specimen sequenced in a study of blood T cell repertoires in COVID-19. The protocol was immunoSEQ multiplex PCR, while the TCRdb copy is restricted to in-frame clones and leaves out a portion. The sample carries 200,000 to 300,000 clones, approximately 90% recorded once. The sequenced sample was PBMCs or T cells enriched from blood (not recorded which). These receptors all come from a woman aged 40-49 years with acute COVID-19.

This rearrangement joins TRBV28 to TRBJ1-1; the match to TRBD1 covers 9 bases. The J segment lost 3 bases and the V segment lost 11 bases, leaving 7 bases of the junction unmatched. The V gene's germline CDR1 is MDHEN and CDR2 SYDVKM. This CDR3 contains 13 residues. The DNA for the CDR3 is TGTGCCGCCAGGGACAGGGCGGACACTGAAGCTTTCTTT. Translating gives CAARDRADTEAFF.

V usage is TRBV7-2 and J usage is TRBJ1-3; D is undetermined. The V end lost 3 bases, the J end lost 4 bases, and 13 bases lay between the germline ends. The CDR3 sequence is 15 residues long. The V gene's germline CDR1 is SGHTA and CDR2 FQGNSA. The CDR3 DNA sequence: TGTGCCAGCAGCTTCTCGGGGATAGGGGGAAACACCATATATTTT. Its protein is CASSFSGIGGNTIYF.

The chain employs TRBV7-3 and TRBJ2-1; perhaps TRBD2 as D (5 bases). Trimming stripped 10 bases from V and 8 bases from J, with 18 bases between. This CDR3 comprises 13 residues. Looked up from germline, CDR1 is SGHTA and CDR2 is FQGTGA. DNA for the CDR3: TGTGCCACCGGGCTAGCCGCTTTGGATGAGCAGTTCTTC. It specifies CATGLAALDEQFF.

The count of this clone is one. The rearrangement joins TRBV5-8 to TRBJ2-3; 9 nucleotides agree with TRBD2. Germline assignment: CDR1 SGHTS and CDR2 YDEGEE. V dropped 4 bases and J dropped 2; count of bases not matched to a gene: 8. The CDR3 has 16 residues. The DNA of the CDR3 is TGTGCCAGCAGCGCCTACGTAGCGGGAGACACAGATACGCAGTATTTT. It yields the protein CASSAYVAGDTDTQYF.

CDR3: CASSVEVGEAHEQYV. CDR3 bases: TGTGCCAGCAGCGTAGAGGTAGGGGAGGCGCACGAGCAGTACGTC. V gene TRBV9 combines with J gene TRBJ2-7; TRBD2 might be the D (6 bases). Trimming removed 0 bases at V and 5 bases at J, with 15 bases between. CDR3 length: 15 amino acids. Germline values: CDR1 SGDLS, CDR2 YYNGEE.

The chain has TRBV5-6 and TRBJ1-5, with no clear D. Deletions cut 7 bases from V and 5 bases from J, with 10 bases between. Germline CDR1 and CDR2: SGHDT and YYEEEE. The CDR3 contains 12 residues. DNA for the CDR3: TGTGCCAGCTCGCGTGTAGATCAGCCCCAGCATTTT. Translation gives CASSRVDQPQHF.

The chain employs TRBV5-1 and TRBJ2-1, with D possibly being TRBD2 (5 bases). The CDR3 extends over 17 amino acids. The V and J ends lost 2 bases and 0 bases respectively, with 15 bases between them. Germline CDR1 SGHRS, CDR2 YFSETQ. The CDR3 region has the DNA TGCGCCAGCAGCTTCTGGGAGTTCTTTGTCTCCTACAATGAGCAGTTCTTC. Its translation is CASSFWEFFVSYNEQFF.

The rearrangement uses TRBV15 and TRBJ2-2, with 9 bases lining up with TRBD2. The CDR3 extends over 14 amino acids. Germline-derived CDR1 and CDR2 are LNHNV and YYDKDF (reference sequence). The V gene end was trimmed by 9 bases and the J gene end by 6 bases; junction bases not matched to a gene: 8. CDR3 region: CATEEGGGAGELFF. DNA for the CDR3: TGTGCCACGGAGGAAGGCGGGGGGGCCGGGGAGCTGTTTTTT.

The chain recombines TRBV24-1 with TRBJ2-1, with 7 bases aligning to TRBD2. Germline V gives CDR1 KGHDR, CDR2 SFDVKD. The CDR3 covers 17 residues. With V trimmed by 0 bases and J by 0 bases, 4 bases remained unmatched. The CDR3 bases are TGTGCCACCAGTGATTTGGGGGGGGAGAGCTCCTACAATGAGCAGTTCTTC. Translated: CATSDLGGESSYNEQFF.

The V call is TRBV5-1, the J call TRBJ1-1; TRBD1 matches 7 bases. Germline lookup yields CDR1 SGHRS and CDR2 YFSETQ. The CDR3 spans 14 residues. The junction had 4 bases not matched to a gene; V was cut back by 4 bases and J by 1 base. CDR3 DNA: TGCGCCAGCAGCACCGACAGGGCGAACACTGAAGCTTTCTTT. It is translated as CASSTDRANTEAFF.